This T cell receptor beta chain was documented in a study of response to subunit inactivated influenza vaccine. The CDR3 runs 14 residues. CDR1 LNHNV and CDR2 YYDKDF come from the germline V gene (reference sequence). The V gene lost 4 bases and the J gene lost 7 bases, with 16 bases spanning the gap. One entry per CDR3 protein, called by TCRdb with MiXCR from the RT-PCR reads. The profile shows more than 700,000 distinct CDR3 sequences, 21% of them singletons. With respect to this clonotype: Its antigen is unknown.

Whole-study results and caveats: The authors suggested that every seasonal influenza vaccination recruits few new T cells.

The receptor comes from a middle-aged man who received an inactivated influenza vaccine. Here the sequenced sample was PBMCs from blood, taken roughly 5 days after vaccination. The V gene is TRBV15, the J gene TRBJ1-1; no firm D call. The CDR3 DNA is TGTGCCACCAGCACGGCCGCGGACGGATTTGAAGCTTTCTTT. Translating it yields CATSTAADGFEAFF.